This TCR beta chain was recovered during a study of CXCR3-negative and CXCR3-positive naive CD8 T cells. Study-wide results and caveats: TRB CDR3s were more hydrophobic in CXCR3-positive than in CXCR3-negative naive cells. TRBV-TRBJ usage was alike in naive CXCR3-negative and CXCR3-positive cells but differed in memory cells.

CD45RO-CCR7+CD27+CD95- characterized naive CD8+ T cells. The CDR3 contains 17 residues. Per the germline V gene, CDR1 is LGHNA and CDR2 is YSLEER. It was by 5' RACE with UMI labels that the TRB cDNA libraries were prepared. TCRdb reprocessed the 5' RACE reads and reports one entry per CDR3 protein, with no DNA. This specimen shows 65,000 to 75,000 distinct CDR3 sequences; the ten leading clones hold 0.71%. As to this clonotype: No antigen is known for it.

The rearrangement joins TRBV4-3 to TRBJ2-3; TCRdb picks TRBD2, but there is no DNA to check that call. This clonotype originated in a human donor in good health. Some clones in this sample may be carry-over from other donors' samples. The sample was naive CXCR3+ CD8+ T cells from blood. Indicated subset: CD45RO-CCR7+CD27+CD95- naive CD8+ T cells expressing CXCR3 (TNR3+). The CDR3 sequence: CASSQDMVAGGADTQYF.